This TCR beta chain is drawn from a study of blood T cell repertoires in COVID-19. Clones were sequenced by immunoSEQ multiplex PCR, and TCRdb holds only the in-frame ones, with some missing. The sample lists approximately 390,000 clones, approximately 87% seen once, with 10% in the top ten. CDR1 is SEHNR and CDR2 is FQNEAQ in the germline V gene (reference sequence). This CDR3 has 15 residues. Losses at the gene ends were 5 bases for V and 8 bases for J; bases not matched to a gene: 6. The sequence was obtained from a woman in her fifties or sixties who had recovered from COVID-19. Sequencing was carried out using PBMCs or T cells enriched from blood (not recorded which). The V call is TRBV7-9, the J call TRBJ1-6; the match to TRBD1 covers 10 bases. In DNA form, the CDR3 reads TGTGCCAGCAGCCCCTCGACAGGGGGCTATTCACCCCTCCACTTT. This encodes CASSPSTGGYSPLHF.